This paragraph reports one T cell receptor (beta chain). The target antigen is unknown. CDR1 is DFQATT, CDR2 SNEGSKA, per germline (reference sequence). V lost 3 bases, J lost 5 bases, and 12 bases stayed unmatched. The CDR3 has 16 residues. The sample comes from a study of T cell responses to AZD1222 COVID-19 vaccine. The study, taken as a whole, reports: Spike-specific TCR breadth and depth rose after two AZD1222 doses.

The data were produced by immunoSEQ multiplex PCR, yet TCRdb's version contains in-frame clones alone and is incomplete. The sample lists approximately 190,000 clones; approximately 90% were seen once. This specimen consisted of peripheral blood, obtained on day 0 of AZD1222 vaccination. The source is an adult in good health. This rearrangement joins TRBV20-1 to TRBJ2-1; 8 bases agree with TRBD2. In DNA form, the CDR3 reads TGCAGTGCTAGTTTGACCCTCGGGGGGGAGGACAATGAGCAGTTCTTC. Its protein product is CSASLTLGGEDNEQFF.